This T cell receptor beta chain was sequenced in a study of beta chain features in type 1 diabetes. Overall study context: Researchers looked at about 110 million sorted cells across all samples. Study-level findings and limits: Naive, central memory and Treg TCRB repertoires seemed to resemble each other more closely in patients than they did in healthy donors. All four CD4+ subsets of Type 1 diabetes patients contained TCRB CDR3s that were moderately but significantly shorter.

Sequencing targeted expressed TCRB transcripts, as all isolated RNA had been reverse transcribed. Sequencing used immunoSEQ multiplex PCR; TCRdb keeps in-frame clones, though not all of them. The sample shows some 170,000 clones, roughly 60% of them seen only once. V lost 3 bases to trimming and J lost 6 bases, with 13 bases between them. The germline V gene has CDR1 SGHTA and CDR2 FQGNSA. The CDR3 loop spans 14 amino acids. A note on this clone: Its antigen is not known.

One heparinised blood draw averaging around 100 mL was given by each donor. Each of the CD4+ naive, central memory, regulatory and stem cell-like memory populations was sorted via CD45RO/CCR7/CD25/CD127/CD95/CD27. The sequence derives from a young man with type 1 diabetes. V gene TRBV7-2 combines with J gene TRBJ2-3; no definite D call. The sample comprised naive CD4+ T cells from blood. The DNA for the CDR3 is TGTGCCAGCAGCTTTTTAGATTTGGCGGATACGCAGTATTTT. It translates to CASSFLDLADTQYF.